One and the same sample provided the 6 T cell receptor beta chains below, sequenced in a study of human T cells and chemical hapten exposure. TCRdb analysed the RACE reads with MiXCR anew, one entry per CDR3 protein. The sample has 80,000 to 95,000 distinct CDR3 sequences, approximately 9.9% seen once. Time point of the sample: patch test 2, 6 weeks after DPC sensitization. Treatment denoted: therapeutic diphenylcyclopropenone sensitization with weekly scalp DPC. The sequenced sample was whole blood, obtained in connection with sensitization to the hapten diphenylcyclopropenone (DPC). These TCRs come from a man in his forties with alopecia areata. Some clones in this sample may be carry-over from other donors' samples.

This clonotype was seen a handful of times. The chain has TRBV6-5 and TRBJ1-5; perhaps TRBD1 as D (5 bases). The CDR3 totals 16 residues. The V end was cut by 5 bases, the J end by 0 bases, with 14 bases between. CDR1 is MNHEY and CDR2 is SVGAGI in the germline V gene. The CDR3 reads CASSEAGLHSNQPQHF. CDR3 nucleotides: TGTGCCAGCAGTGAAGCAGGGCTCCATAGCAATCAGCCCCAGCATTTT.

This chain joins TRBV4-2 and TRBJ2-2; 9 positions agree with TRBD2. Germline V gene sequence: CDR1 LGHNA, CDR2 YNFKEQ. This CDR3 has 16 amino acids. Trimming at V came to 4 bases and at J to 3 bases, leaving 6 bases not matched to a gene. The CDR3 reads CASSPIAGEDTGELFF. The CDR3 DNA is TGTGCCAGCAGCCCTATAGCGGGAGAGGACACCGGGGAGCTGTTTTTT.

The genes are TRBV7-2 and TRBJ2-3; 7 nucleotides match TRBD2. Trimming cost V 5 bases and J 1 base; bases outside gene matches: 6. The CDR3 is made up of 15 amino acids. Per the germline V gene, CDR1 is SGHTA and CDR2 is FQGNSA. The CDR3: CASSQAGPGTDTQYF. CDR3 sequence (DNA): TGTGCCAGCAGCCAAGCGGGACCGGGCACAGATACGCAGTATTTT.

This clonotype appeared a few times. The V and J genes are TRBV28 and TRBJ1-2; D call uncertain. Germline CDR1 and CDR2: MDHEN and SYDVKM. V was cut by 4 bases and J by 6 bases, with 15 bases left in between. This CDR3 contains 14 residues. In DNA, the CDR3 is TGTGCCAGCAGTTCCTACCGCAATGGAAATGGCTACACCTTC. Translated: CASSSYRNGNGYTF.

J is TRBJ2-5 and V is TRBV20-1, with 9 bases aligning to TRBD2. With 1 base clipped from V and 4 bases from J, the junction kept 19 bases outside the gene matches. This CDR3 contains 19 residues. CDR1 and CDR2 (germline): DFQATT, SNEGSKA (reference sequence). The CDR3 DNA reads TGCAGTGCTAGAGCCCCAGGAGGGAGGCGGGAGGGCCTTGCAGAGACCCAGTACTTC. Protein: CSARAPGGRREGLAETQYF.

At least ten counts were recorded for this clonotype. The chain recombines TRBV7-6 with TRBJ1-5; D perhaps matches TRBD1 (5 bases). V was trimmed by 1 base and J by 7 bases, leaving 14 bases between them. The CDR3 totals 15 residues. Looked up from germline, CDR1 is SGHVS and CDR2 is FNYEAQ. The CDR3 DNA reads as TGTGCCAGCAGCTTAGAGGCGGGGTGGGGGCAGCCCCAGCATTTT. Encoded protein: CASSLEAGWGQPQHF.